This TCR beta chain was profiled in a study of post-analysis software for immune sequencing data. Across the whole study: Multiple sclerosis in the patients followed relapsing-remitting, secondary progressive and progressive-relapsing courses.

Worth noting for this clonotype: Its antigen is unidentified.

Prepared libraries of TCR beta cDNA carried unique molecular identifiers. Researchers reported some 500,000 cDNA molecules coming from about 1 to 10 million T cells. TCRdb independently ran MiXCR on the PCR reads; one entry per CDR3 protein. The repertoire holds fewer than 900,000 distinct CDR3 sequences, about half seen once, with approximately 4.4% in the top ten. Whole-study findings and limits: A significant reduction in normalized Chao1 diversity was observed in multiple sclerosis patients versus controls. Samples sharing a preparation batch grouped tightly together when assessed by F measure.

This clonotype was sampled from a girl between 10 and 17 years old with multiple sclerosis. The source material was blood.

In nucleotides, the CDR3 is TGTGCCAGCAGCTTAGTTGGGCTAGCGAGAAGCGAGCAGTACTTC. Translated: CASSLVGLARSEQYF. The chain joins TRBV7-8 to TRBJ2-7; D may be TRBD2 (6 bases). The length of the CDR3 is 15 residues. Germline V gene sequence: CDR1 SGHVS, CDR2 FQNEAQ. The ends were cut back, 1 base at V and 6 bases at J, with 16 bases in the middle.